These T cell receptor beta chains were read from a single sample in a study of CD8 T cells in Susac syndrome. TCRdb ran MiXCR on the immunoSEQ multiplex PCR reads and lists one entry per CDR3 protein. The table has 300,000 or so distinct CDR3 sequences, roughly 94% seen once. The sample taken for sequencing was CD4+ T cells from PBMCs. The receptor source for this set is a human donor with multiple sclerosis. CDR3s include the opening cysteine and the closing phenylalanine or tryptophan. A D gene is named only where the DNA matches it firmly. Clone size is not always given. Where it is, it says once, few, many or a class for expanded clones.

TRBV7-9	-	TRBJ2-5	-	CASSPRRGGQETQYF	TGTGCCAGCAGCCCCCGACGAGGAGGGCAAGAGACCCAGTACTTC
TRBV7-2	-	TRBJ1-2	-	CASSPLDPSYYGYTF	TGTGCCAGCAGCCCCCTGGACCCCTCCTACTATGGCTACACCTTC
TRBV9	-	TRBJ1-3	-	CASSVATGGRSGNTIYF	TGTGCCAGCAGCGTAGCTACGGGGGGCCGCTCTGGAAACACCATATATTTT
TRBV18	-	TRBJ1-2	-	CASSPPDLLRGYTF	TGTGCCAGCTCACCACCGGACCTTCTTAGGGGCTACACCTTC
TRBV9	-	TRBJ2-1	-	CASSVGRGWNEQFF	TGTGCCAGCAGCGTAGGGAGGGGTTGGAATGAGCAGTTCTTC
TRBV6-5	-	TRBJ1-1	once	CASSPEGTRSLPTFF	TGTGCCAGCAGTCCGGAGGGGACCCGGTCCCTGCCGACTTTCTTT
TRBV12-3/TRBV12-4	TRBD1	TRBJ1-1	-	CASSSGQGAFGEAFF	TGTGCCAGCAGTTCCGGACAGGGAGCATTTGGTGAAGCTTTCTTT
TRBV11-1	TRBD2	TRBJ2-7	few	CASSLSWLAGIYEQYF	TGTGCCAGCAGCTTATCTTGGTTAGCGGGAATCTACGAGCAGTACTTC
TRBV28	TRBD2	TRBJ2-3	-	CASSLRVWGSGESDTQYF	TGTGCCAGCAGTTTACGGGTTTGGGGGAGCGGGGAGTCAGATACGCAGTATTTT
TRBV6-5	-	TRBJ2-6	-	CASSYLIGAGSSGANVLTF	TGTGCCAGCAGTTACTTGATCGGGGCCGGAAGCTCTGGGGCCAACGTCCTGACTTTC
TRBV7-6	-	TRBJ1-2	-	CASSLFRSYGYTF	TGTGCCAGCAGCTTATTCAGGAGCTATGGCTACACCTTC
TRBV20-1	-	TRBJ1-3	-	CSAGSSGNTIYF	TGCAGTGCCGGAAGCTCTGGAAACACCATATATTTT
TRBV23-1	TRBD1	TRBJ1-1	-	CASSLPVPGQGTEAFF	TGCGCCAGCAGTCTTCCCGTCCCGGGACAGGGCACTGAAGCTTTCTTT
TRBV29-1	TRBD1	TRBJ1-4	-	CSVSTAGTGNEKLFF	TGCAGCGTTTCTACTGCCGGGACAGGGAATGAAAAACTGTTTTTT
TRBV4-1	-	TRBJ2-6	-	CASSRDSTSGANVLTF	TGCGCCAGCAGCCGGGACTCCACCTCTGGGGCCAACGTCCTGACTTTC
TRBV20-1	-	TRBJ2-1	-	CSAQRAYNEQFF	TGCAGTGCTCAAAGGGCTTACAATGAGCAGTTCTTC
TRBV2	-	TRBJ1-2	-	CANRADGGNYGYTF	TGTGCCAACCGGGCAGATGGGGGAAACTATGGCTACACCTTC
TRBV6-5	-	TRBJ1-1	-	CASSYSVSTHFEAFF	TGTGCCAGCAGTTACTCGGTGTCGACTCATTTCGAAGCTTTCTTT
TRBV3-1	-	TRBJ2-1	-	CASSPGPFNEQFF	TGTGCCAGCAGCCCGGGGCCCTTCAATGAGCAGTTCTTC
TRBV7-3	TRBD2	TRBJ2-5	-	CASSSGLTSGQETQYF	TGTGCCAGCAGCTCTGGCTTGACTAGCGGGCAAGAGACCCAGTACTTC
TRBV12-3/TRBV12-4	TRBD1	TRBJ1-1	-	CASTRTGWLGAFF	TGTGCCAGCACCCGGACAGGGTGGCTAGGAGCTTTCTTT
TRBV7-8	-	TRBJ1-4	-	CASSLAWGANEKLFF	TGTGCCAGCAGCTTAGCGTGGGGTGCTAATGAAAAACTGTTTTTT
TRBV7-2	-	TRBJ2-2	-	CASSLGVGIRGELFF	TGTGCCAGCAGCTTAGGGGTCGGTATTAGAGGGGAGCTGTTTTTT
TRBV3-1	-	TRBJ2-1	-	CASSQLRDGNLFF	TGTGCCAGCAGCCAATTGAGGGATGGAAATCTGTTCTTC
TRBV9	TRBD2	TRBJ2-1	-	CASSVGGLAGQYNEQFF	TGTGCCAGCAGCGTAGGGGGACTAGCGGGACAGTACAATGAGCAGTTCTTC
TRBV6-2/TRBV6-3	-	TRBJ1-1	-	CASLDPGLNTEAFF	TGTGCCAGTTTAGACCCCGGACTCAACACTGAAGCTTTCTTT
TRBV20-1	-	TRBJ1-2	-	CSASLPGAYGYTF	TGCAGTGCTAGCCTTCCGGGGGCCTATGGCTACACCTTC
TRBV4-1	TRBD2	TRBJ2-1	-	CASSHDSGGNYNEQFF	TGCGCCAGCAGCCATGACAGCGGGGGGAACTACAATGAGCAGTTCTTC
TRBV9	-	TRBJ1-1	once	CASSVAVEGRGGSENTEAFF	TGTGCCAGCAGCGTAGCGGTTGAGGGGAGAGGCGGTTCCGAGAACACTGAAGCTTTCTTT
TRBV2	TRBD1	TRBJ2-1	-	CARVRDRYNEQFF	TGTGCCAGAGTCCGGGACAGATACAATGAGCAGTTCTTC
TRBV5-1	TRBD2	TRBJ2-7	-	CASSTSGSNEQYF	TGCGCCAGTTCGACTAGCGGGAGTAACGAGCAGTACTTC
TRBV4-2	TRBD1	TRBJ2-5	-	CASSQDLGRGGPTQYF	TGTGCCAGCAGCCAAGATCTGGGTCGAGGGGGCCCTACCCAGTACTTC
TRBV18	-	TRBJ2-7	-	CASSGGLGIEQYF	TGTGCCAGCTCCGGCGGGCTTGGTATCGAGCAGTACTTC
TRBV19	-	TRBJ1-5	-	CASSSGAYSNQPQHF	TGTGCCAGTAGTTCCGGGGCCTATAGCAATCAGCCCCAGCATTTT
TRBV18	-	TRBJ1-2	-	CASSPMDSNYGYTF	TGTGCCAGCTCACCTATGGACTCGAACTATGGCTACACCTTC
TRBV20-1	TRBD2	TRBJ2-1	-	CSAGSGLADNEQFF	TGCAGTGCCGGATCGGGACTAGCTGACAATGAGCAGTTCTTC
TRBV12-3/TRBV12-4	-	TRBJ2-7	-	CASSLSTHYEQYF	TGTGCCAGCAGTTTGTCTACTCACTACGAGCAGTACTTC
TRBV20-1	TRBD1	TRBJ1-1	-	CSAKLPGQGTFF	TGCAGTGCTAAACTACCGGGACAGGGGACTTTCTTT
TRBV27	-	TRBJ2-7	-	CASSLREGNYEQYF	TGTGCCAGCAGTTTAAGAGAGGGGAACTACGAGCAGTACTTC
TRBV12-3/TRBV12-4	-	TRBJ1-6	-	CASASPLHF	TGTGCCAGCGCTTCACCCCTCCACTTT
TRBV6-1	-	TRBJ2-5	-	CASSFDGKTQYF	TGTGCCAGCTCCTTCGACGGAAAGACCCAGTACTTC
TRBV20-1	-	TRBJ1-5	-	CSAREGPGWGGQPQHF	TGCAGTGCTAGAGAGGGTCCAGGGTGGGGGGGACAGCCCCAGCATTTT
TRBV11-3	-	TRBJ2-5	-	CASREQGVQTQYF	TGTGCCAGCAGAGAACAGGGAGTCCAGACCCAGTACTTC
TRBV18	-	TRBJ2-1	-	CASSPNGSPYNEQFF	TGTGCCAGCTCACCAAACGGGAGCCCCTACAATGAGCAGTTCTTC
TRBV7-9	-	TRBJ1-2	-	CASSLANPFYGYTF	TGTGCCAGCAGCTTAGCAAACCCCTTCTATGGCTACACCTTC
TRBV20-1	TRBD2	TRBJ2-7	-	CSARGLTSGAPYEQYF	TGCAGTGCTAGAGGCCTGACTAGCGGGGCCCCCTACGAGCAGTACTTC
TRBV5-1	-	TRBJ2-2	-	CASSLALAGELFF	TGCGCCAGCAGCTTGGCGCTGGCCGGGGAGCTGTTTTTT
TRBV5-6	-	TRBJ2-3	-	CASSFGADGTQYF	TGTGCCAGCAGCTTCGGGGCCGACGGTACGCAGTATTTT
TRBV20-1	-	TRBJ2-2	-	CSARDISKATGELFF	TGCAGTGCTAGAGATATCTCCAAGGCGACCGGGGAGCTGTTTTTT